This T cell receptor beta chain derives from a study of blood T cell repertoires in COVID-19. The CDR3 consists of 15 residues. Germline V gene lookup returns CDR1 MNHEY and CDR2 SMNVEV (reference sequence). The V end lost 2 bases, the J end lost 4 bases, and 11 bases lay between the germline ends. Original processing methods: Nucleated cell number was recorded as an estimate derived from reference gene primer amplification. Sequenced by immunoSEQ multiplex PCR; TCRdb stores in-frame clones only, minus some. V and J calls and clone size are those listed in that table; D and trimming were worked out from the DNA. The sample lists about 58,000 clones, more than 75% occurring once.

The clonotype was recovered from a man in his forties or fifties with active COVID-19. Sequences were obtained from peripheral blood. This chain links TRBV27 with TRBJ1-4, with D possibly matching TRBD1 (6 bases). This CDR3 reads CASSLTGTRNEKLFF. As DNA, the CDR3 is TGTGCCAGCAGTTTAACCGGGACACGTAATGAAAAACTGTTTTTT.